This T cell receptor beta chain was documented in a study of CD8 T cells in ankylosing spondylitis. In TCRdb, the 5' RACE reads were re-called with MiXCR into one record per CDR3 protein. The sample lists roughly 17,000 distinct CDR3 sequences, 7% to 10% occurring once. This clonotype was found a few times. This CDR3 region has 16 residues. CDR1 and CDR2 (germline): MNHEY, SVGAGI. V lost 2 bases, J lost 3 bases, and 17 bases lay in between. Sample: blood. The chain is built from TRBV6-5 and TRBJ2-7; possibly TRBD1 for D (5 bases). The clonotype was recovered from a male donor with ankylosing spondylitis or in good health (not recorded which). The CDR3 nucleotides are TGTGCCAGCAGTTACAAACCTCAGGGTCCCGACTACGAGCAGTACTTC. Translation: CASSYKPQGPDYEQYF.